This passage covers 32 T cell receptor beta chains from one sample sequenced in a study of blood T cell repertoires in COVID-19. Measured with immunoSEQ multiplex PCR; TCRdb has only the in-frame clones, and not every one. Among 300,000 to 400,000 clones listed, roughly 90% were seen once. Sequencing input: PBMCs or T cells enriched from blood (not recorded which). These receptors all stem from a woman in her twenties or thirties with acute COVID-19.

The rearrangement uses TRBV11-2 and TRBJ2-7; 8 nucleotides line up with TRBD1. Germline-derived CDR1 and CDR2 are SGHAT and FQNNGV. Trimming removed 5 bases from V and 4 bases from J; junction bases left unmatched: 10. The CDR3 loop spans 15 amino acids. In DNA form, the CDR3 reads TGTGCCAGCAGCCAGACAGGGGATGGGTCATACGAGCAGTACTTC. Its translation: CASSQTGDGSYEQYF.

A word on this clone: This is likely a read error, given that the CDR3 carries no conserved phenylalanine or tryptophan at its end. The limits of the CDR3 on the DNA are not certain, so only TCRdb's listed CDR3 is given. The V and J genes are TRBV20-1 and TRBJ2-3; the D segment call TRBD2 is taken from the table without a DNA check. Germline V CDR1 and CDR2: DFQATT, SNEGSKA (reference sequence). The CDR3 has 11 amino acids, counting both end residues. The CDR3 sequence is CSASGAGTPIL.

The chain carries TRBV18 and TRBJ2-1, with D possibly matching TRBD2 (5 bases). Per the germline V gene, CDR1 is KGHSH and CDR2 is LQKENI. CDR3 size: 12 residues. V was shortened by 6 bases and J by 8 bases, with 11 bases between the two germline ends. The CDR3 DNA reads as TGTGCCAGCTCCCCAAGCGGCGATGAGCAGTTCTTC. This sequence encodes CASSPSGDEQFF.

The chain combines TRBV9 with TRBJ1-2; 7 bases fit TRBD1. The CDR3 consists of 17 residues. With 3 bases clipped from V and 9 bases from J, the junction kept 20 bases outside the gene matches. Germline V lookup: CDR1 SGDLS, CDR2 YYNGEE. The CDR3 region is CASSARGPGFSLGSYTF. CDR3 bases: TGTGCCAGCAGCGCGAGGGGGCCAGGGTTCTCCCTCGGAAGCTACACCTTC.

The J gene is TRBJ2-2, the V gene TRBV6-5; the D gene is possibly TRBD2 (5 bases). V was trimmed by 10 bases and J by 4 bases, leaving 16 bases between them. Looked up from germline, CDR1 is MNHEY and CDR2 is SVGAGI. This CDR3 is 14 amino acids long. The CDR3 DNA is TGTGCCACCAAGGACGGGATTGTCACCGGGGAGCTGTTTTTT. The encoded protein is CATKDGIVTGELFF.

CDR3 coding DNA: TGTGCCTCGCTGGGACAAAAGACCGATGGCTACACCTTC. This codes for CASLGQKTDGYTF. The rearrangement links TRBV30 to TRBJ1-2; tentative D call: TRBD1 (6 bases). There are 13 residues in the CDR3. Trimming shortened V by 7 bases and J by 6 bases, and 18 bases separated the two germline ends. Germline V gene data show CDR1 as GTSNPN and CDR2 as SVGIG (reference sequence).

The J gene is TRBJ1-1, the V gene TRBV7-2, with a weak D call TRBD1 (5 bases). V lost 1 base and J 0 bases, leaving 18 bases between the germline ends. There are 18 residues in the CDR3. The germline V gene has CDR1 SGHTA and CDR2 FQGNSA. CDR3 protein: CASSLVGYRGIMNTEAFF. CDR3 sequence (DNA): TGTGCCAGCAGCTTAGTAGGCTACCGGGGGATCATGAACACTGAAGCTTTCTTT.

V usage is TRBV7-8 and J usage is TRBJ1-5, with D possibly TRBD1 on 5 matching bases. Germline V gives CDR1 SGHVS, CDR2 FQNEAQ. V was pared by 0 bases and J by 4 bases, with 13 bases between. This CDR3 is built from 16 residues. In nucleotides, the CDR3 is TGTGCCAGCAGCTTAGCGCAAGGGGCCACAAATCAGCCCCAGCATTTT. It yields the protein CASSLAQGATNQPQHF.

The rearrangement links TRBV7-9 to TRBJ1-5; TRBD1 is a possible D gene (5 bases). V was clipped by 4 bases and J by 3 bases, with 13 bases between them. CDR3 length: 15 residues. Germline-derived CDR1 and CDR2 are SEHNR and FQNEAQ (reference sequence). CDR3 coding DNA: TGTGCCAGCAGCTACCGGGACTCACTCAATCAGCCCCAGCATTTT. It codes for CASSYRDSLNQPQHF.

Only a few counts were recorded for this clone. The CDR3 DNA follows: TGCGCCAGCAGCTCAGGGACTCTTCAAGAGACCCAGTACTTC. It specifies CASSSGTLQETQYF. The chain recombines TRBV5-1 with TRBJ2-5; the D gene is possibly TRBD2 (6 bases). CDR1 and CDR2 from the germline V gene are SGHRS and YFSETQ. Trimming removed 3 bases at V and 2 bases at J, with 11 bases between. The CDR3 has 14 amino acids.

J is TRBJ1-2 and V is TRBV5-4, with TRBD1 as a possible D gene (5 bases). Germline CDR1 and CDR2: SGHNT and YYREEE (reference sequence). V lost 0 bases to trimming and J lost 7 bases, with 7 bases between them. The CDR3 sequence is 12 residues long. The CDR3: CASSLAGRGYTF. In DNA form, the CDR3 reads TGTGCCAGCAGCTTGGCAGGGCGTGGCTACACCTTC.

This sequence joins TRBV5-1 and TRBJ2-7; 9 nucleotides match TRBD1. V lost 7 bases and J lost 4; bases outside the gene matches: 9. Per germline, CDR1 SGHRS and CDR2 YFSETQ. The CDR3 is made up of 14 amino acids. The CDR3 spells CASCPGTGTYEQYF. CDR3 DNA sequence: TGCGCCAGCTGTCCCGGGACAGGGACTTACGAGCAGTACTTC.

The genes are TRBV3-1 (or the pseudogene TRBV3-2) and TRBJ2-7; TRBD2 aligns across 12 bases. The V and J ends lost 3 bases and 2 bases, in that order; junction bases with no gene match: 2. Germline lookup yields CDR1 LGHDT and CDR2 YNNKEL (reference sequence). The CDR3 spans 15 residues. DNA for the CDR3: TGTGCCAGCAGCCATGGACTAGCGGGAACCTACGAGCAGTACTTC. Translation: CASSHGLAGTYEQYF.

V usage is TRBV25-1 and J usage is TRBJ2-7; 8 bases map to TRBD2. This CDR3 is built from 15 residues. Germline values: CDR1 MGHDK, CDR2 SYGVNS. The ends lost 3 bases at V and 0 bases at J; junction bases unmatched: 4. DNA of the CDR3: TGTGCCAGCAGTGATAGCGGGGCCTCCTCCTACGAGCAGTACTTC. This codes for CASSDSGASSYEQYF.

The gene calls are TRBV10-2 and TRBJ1-6; TRBD1 might be the D (6 bases). This CDR3 is built from 20 residues. CDR1 and CDR2 from the germline V gene are WSHSY and SAAADI. The germline V and J ends were trimmed by 0 bases and 3 bases, with 21 bases remaining between them. The CDR3 spells CASSESFGPQGGVYNSPLHF. Here the CDR3 DNA reads TGCGCCAGCAGTGAGTCTTTCGGGCCACAGGGCGGTGTCTATAATTCACCCCTCCACTTT.

The CDR3 sequence is CASSPYYGDNSPLHF. In DNA form, the CDR3 reads TGTGCCAGCAGCCCGTACTACGGGGATAATTCACCCCTCCACTTT. The chain uses TRBV9 and TRBJ1-6; no clear D. The CDR3 is 15 residues long. V was shortened by 4 bases and J by 5 bases, with 13 bases between the two germline ends. Germline values: CDR1 SGDLS, CDR2 YYNGEE.

The rearrangement uses TRBV27 and TRBJ1-2; TRBD1 matches 8 bases. With 5 bases clipped from V and 5 bases from J, the junction kept 4 bases outside the gene matches. The germline CDR1 and CDR2 sequences are MNHEY and SMNVEV (reference sequence). The CDR3 extends over 13 amino acids. The CDR3 region is CASSLGTGYGYTF. The CDR3 DNA sequence: TGTGCCAGCAGTCTTGGGACAGGTTATGGCTACACCTTC.

The V gene is TRBV7-2, the J gene TRBJ1-1; a possible D gene is TRBD1 (6 bases). With 2 bases removed from V and 1 base from J, the gap between germline ends came to 11 bases. Germline CDR1 reads SGHTA; CDR2 reads FQGNSA. This CDR3 is 15 amino acids long. The CDR3 loop reads CASSLSSGQNTEAFF. Written as DNA, the CDR3 is TGTGCCAGCAGCTTATCGTCGGGACAGAACACTGAAGCTTTCTTT.

V usage is TRBV6-4 and J usage is TRBJ1-2; 7 positions agree with TRBD1. The V gene's germline CDR1 is MRHNA and CDR2 SNTAGT. This CDR3 region has 15 residues. J was trimmed by 3 bases and V by 5 bases; bases with no gene match: 9. CDR3 in DNA: TGTGCCAGCAGTCCTGGGGACAGCCGGGACTATGGCTACACCTTC. It translates to CASSPGDSRDYGYTF.

J is TRBJ2-3 and V is TRBV7-2; TRBD2 agrees at 14 bases. The CDR3 sequence is 17 residues long. J gave up 9 bases and V 5 bases, and 13 bases lay outside the gene matches. Germline CDR1 and CDR2: SGHTA and FQGNSA. The CDR3 region has the DNA TGTGCCAGCAGCCTGTTAGGACTAGCGGGGGGCCGAGGCACGCAGTATTTT. It encodes CASSLLGLAGGRGTQYF.

The chain uses TRBV9 and TRBJ1-6; D is unclear. The CDR3 has 14 amino acids. Trimming took 0 bases from V and 10 from J, leaving 11 bases between them. Germline CDR1 reads SGDLS; CDR2 reads YYNGEE. The CDR3 nucleotides are TGTGCCAGCAGCGTAGTCGGAGAGAGCTCACCCCTCCACTTT. Encoded protein: CASSVVGESSPLHF.

CDR3 amino acids: CASSLRRVNTEAFF. The CDR3, as DNA: TGTGCCAGCAGCTTGAGACGGGTGAACACTGAAGCTTTCTTT. The chain joins TRBV5-5 to TRBJ1-1; D is ambiguous. V lost 1 base and J 0 bases, leaving 7 bases between the germline ends. The CDR3 has 14 residues. Germline V lookup: CDR1 SGHKS, CDR2 YYEKEE (reference sequence).

V gene TRBV3-1 (or the pseudogene TRBV3-2) combines with J gene TRBJ2-7, with 13 bases that match TRBD2. V lost 5 bases to trimming and J lost 0 bases; unmatched junction nucleotides: 4. Germline CDR1 reads LGHDT; CDR2 reads YNNKEL (reference sequence). CDR3 length: 16 residues. Here the CDR3 DNA reads TGTGCCAGCAGCGCCGGACTAGCGGGGGCCTCCTACGAGCAGTACTTC. This encodes CASSAGLAGASYEQYF.

Notes on this clone: Other nucleotide sequences from this sample produce the same CDR3. The V call is TRBV25-1, the J call TRBJ1-6; 9 nucleotides align to TRBD1. The V gene's germline CDR1 is MGHDK and CDR2 SYGVNS. CDR3 length equals 14 residues. The J segment lost 8 bases and the V segment lost 6 bases, leaving 5 bases of the junction unmatched. The DNA for the CDR3 is TGTGCCAGCAGCCTAACAGGGGGCGATTCACCCCTCCACTTT. It is translated as CASSLTGGDSPLHF.

V usage is TRBV30 and J usage is TRBJ1-6; maybe TRBD1 (6 bases). The CDR3 consists of 15 residues. CDR1 is GTSNPN and CDR2 is SVGIG in the germline V gene (reference sequence). V gave up 2 bases and J gave up 6 bases, with 14 bases separating them. Here the CDR3 DNA reads TGTGCCTGGAGTAGCCAACAGGGATTTAATTCACCCCTCCACTTT. Translated: CAWSSQQGFNSPLHF.

This sequence joins TRBV5-1 and TRBJ1-2; maybe TRBD1 (6 bases). The CDR3 covers 14 residues. Trimming took off 1 base at V and 3 bases at J, with 10 bases between the two ends. The germline gives CDR1 SGHRS, CDR2 YFSETQ. This CDR3 is CASSLYAGDYGYTF. In DNA, the CDR3 is TGCGCCAGCAGCTTGTATGCAGGGGACTATGGCTACACCTTC.

The chain employs TRBV6-1 and TRBJ1-5; a weak D match, TRBD1 (6 bases). There are 17 residues in the CDR3. Trimming removed 2 bases from V and 0 bases from J, with 14 bases in between. Per germline, CDR1 MNHNS and CDR2 SASEGT. The CDR3 DNA reads TGTGCCAGCAGTGAAATCGGGACAATCTATAGCAATCAGCCCCAGCATTTT. This sequence encodes CASSEIGTIYSNQPQHF.

V usage is TRBV27 and J usage is TRBJ2-7, with TRBD1 as a possible D gene (6 bases). Germline values: CDR1 MNHEY, CDR2 SMNVEV (reference sequence). V was cut by 0 bases and J by 2 bases, with 14 bases left in between. The CDR3 contains 16 residues. The CDR3 region has the DNA TGTGCCAGCAGTTTATCGAGGGGGTACGGTACCTACGAGCAGTACTTC. The encoded protein is CASSLSRGYGTYEQYF.

The chain links TRBV3-1 (or the pseudogene TRBV3-2) to TRBJ2-3, with TRBD2 as a possible D gene (6 bases). Germline CDR1 LGHDT, CDR2 YNNKEL (reference sequence). Trimming cost V 4 bases and J 3 bases, with 17 bases left between them. This CDR3 contains 16 residues. DNA of the CDR3: TGTGCCAGCAGCCTGTATAGGGGAAGCGGGACAGATACGCAGTATTTT. Amino acid sequence: CASSLYRGSGTDTQYF.

This clone occurred once. This chain links TRBV7-9 with TRBJ2-1; 11 nucleotides line up with TRBD2. The CDR3 consists of 14 residues. Looked up from germline, CDR1 is SEHNR and CDR2 is FQNEAQ (reference sequence). Losses at the gene ends were 7 bases for V and 9 bases for J; bases not matched to a gene: 8. CDR3 bases: TGTGCCAGCACCAATAGCGGGGGGGCGTTTGAGCAGTTCTTC. Protein: CASTNSGGAFEQFF. The full variable domain, in which reference TRBV7-9 and TRBJ2-1 provide the parts outside the CDR3, is DTGVSQNPRHKITKRGQNVTFRCDPISEHNRLYWYRQTLGQGPEFLTYFQNEAQLEKSRLLSDRFSAERPKGSFSTLEIQRTEQGDSAMYLCASTNSGGAFEQFFGPGTRLTVL.

This chain connects TRBV7-2 to TRBJ2-7; 8 nucleotides match TRBD1. V lost 5 bases to trimming and J lost 6 bases; unmatched junction nucleotides: 15. The CDR3 length is 16 residues. CDR1 is SGHTA and CDR2 is FQGNSA in the germline V gene. CDR3 nucleotide sequence: TGTGCCAGCAGCGTCGACAGGGGAACAGCCCCTACCGAGCAGTACTTC. The encoded protein is CASSVDRGTAPTEQYF.

The chain couples TRBV5-1 to TRBJ2-3, with 9 positions matching TRBD2. The length of the CDR3 is 19 residues. Germline CDR1 reads SGHRS; CDR2 reads YFSETQ. The junction had 11 bases not matched to a gene; V was cut back by 0 bases and J by 0 bases. The CDR3 region has the DNA TGCGCCAGCAGCTTGGAGGGGAGCGGGGGGCCTCCCAGCACAGATACGCAGTATTTT. Protein product: CASSLEGSGGPPSTDTQYF.